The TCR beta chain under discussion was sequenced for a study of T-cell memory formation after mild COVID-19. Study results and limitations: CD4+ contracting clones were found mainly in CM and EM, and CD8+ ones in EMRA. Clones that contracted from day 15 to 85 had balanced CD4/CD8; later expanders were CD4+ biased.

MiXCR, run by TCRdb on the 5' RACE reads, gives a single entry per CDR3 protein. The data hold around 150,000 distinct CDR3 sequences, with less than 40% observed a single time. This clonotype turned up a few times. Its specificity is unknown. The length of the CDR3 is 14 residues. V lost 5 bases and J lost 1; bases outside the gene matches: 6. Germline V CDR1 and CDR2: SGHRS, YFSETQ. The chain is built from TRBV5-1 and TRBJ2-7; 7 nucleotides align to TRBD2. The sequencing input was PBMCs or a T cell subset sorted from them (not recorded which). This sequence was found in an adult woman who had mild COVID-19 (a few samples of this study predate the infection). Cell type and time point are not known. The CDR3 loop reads CASRQAGGSYEQYF. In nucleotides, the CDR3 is TGCGCCAGCAGGCAAGCCGGGGGGTCCTACGAGCAGTACTTC.